The 2 T cell receptor beta chains below all came from one sample that was sequenced in a study of blood T cell repertoires in COVID-19. TCRdb's table, derived via immunoSEQ multiplex PCR, lists solely in-frame clones and lacks some. This sample yields around 230,000 clones, of which 70% to 85% are seen a single time; 15% belongs to the top ten. Sequences were obtained from PBMCs or T cells enriched from blood (not recorded which). The receptors shown here come from a man aged 40-49 years who had recovered from COVID-19.

The rearrangement links TRBV19 to TRBJ2-5, with D unresolved. The V end was cut by 3 bases, the J end by 4 bases, with 15 bases between. The V gene's germline CDR1 is LNHDA and CDR2 SQIVND (reference sequence). The CDR3 runs to 15 residues. The CDR3 region has the DNA TGTGCCAGTAGTATTCTGGCGGTATCCCCAGAGACCCAGTACTTC. It is translated as CASSILAVSPETQYF.

The V call is TRBV2, the J call TRBJ1-6; 9 nucleotides line up with TRBD1. J lost 9 bases, V lost 8 bases, and 8 bases had no gene match. Germline CDR1 reads SNHLY; CDR2 reads FYNNEI. This CDR3 has 14 residues. The CDR3: CASREPGQGSPLHF. CDR3 bases: TGTGCCAGCCGGGAACCGGGACAGGGTTCACCCCTCCACTTT.